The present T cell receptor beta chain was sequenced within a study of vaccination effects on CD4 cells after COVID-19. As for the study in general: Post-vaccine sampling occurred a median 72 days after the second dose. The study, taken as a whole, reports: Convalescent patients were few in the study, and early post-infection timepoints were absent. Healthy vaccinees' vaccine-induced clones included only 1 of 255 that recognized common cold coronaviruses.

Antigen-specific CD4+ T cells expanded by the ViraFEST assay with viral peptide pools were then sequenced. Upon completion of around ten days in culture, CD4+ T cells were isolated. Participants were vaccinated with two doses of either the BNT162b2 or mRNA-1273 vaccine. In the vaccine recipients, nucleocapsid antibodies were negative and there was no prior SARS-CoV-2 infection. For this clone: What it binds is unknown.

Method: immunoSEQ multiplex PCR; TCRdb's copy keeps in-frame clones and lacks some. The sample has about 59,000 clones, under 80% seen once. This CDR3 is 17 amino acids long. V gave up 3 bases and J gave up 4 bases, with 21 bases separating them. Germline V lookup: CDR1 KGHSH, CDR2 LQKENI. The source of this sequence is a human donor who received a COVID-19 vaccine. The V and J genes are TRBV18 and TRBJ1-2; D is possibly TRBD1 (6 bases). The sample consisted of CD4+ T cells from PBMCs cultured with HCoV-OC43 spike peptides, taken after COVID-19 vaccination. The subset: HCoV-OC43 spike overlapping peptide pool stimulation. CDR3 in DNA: TGTGCCAGCTCACCCCCGTCGGGGGGCGAACAGGGCTATGGCTACACCTTC. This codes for CASSPPSGGEQGYGYTF.